One sample yielded the 20 T cell receptor beta chains listed below, sequenced in a study of OX40 agonist ivuxolimab in advanced cancers. The data were produced by immunoSEQ multiplex PCR, yet TCRdb's version contains in-frame clones alone and is incomplete. The table shows some 110,000 clones, with 75% to 95% occurring only once. Specimen: CD4+ or CD8+ T cells sorted from blood, collected in a trial of the OX40 agonist ivuxolimab. These receptors were collected from an adult with an advanced solid tumor such as melanoma, head and neck, liver or kidney cancer.

V and J are TRBV6-1 and TRBJ2-2; D unresolved. The CDR3 runs 15 residues. CDR1 and CDR2 from the germline V gene are MNHNS and SASEGT. V lost 5 bases to trimming and J lost 8 bases, with 18 bases between them. The CDR3 reads CASSSAVGFGGELFF. As DNA, the CDR3 is TGTGCCAGCAGTTCCGCCGTTGGGTTCGGAGGGGAGCTGTTTTTT.

The chain links TRBV5-1 to TRBJ2-7; 11 positions match TRBD2. The germline gives CDR1 SGHRS, CDR2 YFSETQ. The ends lost 4 bases at V and 6 bases at J; junction bases unmatched: 9. CDR3 length: 15 residues. The CDR3 loop reads CASSTGTSGGIEQYF. For the CDR3, the DNA is TGCGCCAGCAGCACAGGGACTAGCGGAGGGATCGAGCAGTACTTC. The full variable domain, its missing parts supplied by reference TRBV5-1 and TRBJ2-7, is KAGVTQTPRYLIKTRGQQVTLSCSPISGHRSVSWYQQTPGQGLQFLFEYFSETQRNKGNFPGRFSGRQFSNSRSEMNVSTLELGDSALYLCASSTGTSGGIEQYFGPGTRLTVT.

V usage is TRBV5-1 and J usage is TRBJ2-2; maybe TRBD1 (5 bases). Trimming shortened V by 0 bases and J by 5 bases, and 11 bases separated the two germline ends. Germline V gives CDR1 SGHRS, CDR2 YFSETQ. The CDR3 sequence is 15 residues long. For the CDR3, the DNA is TGCGCCAGCAGCTTGGATGCGACAGCTACCGGGGAGCTGTTTTTT. This translates into CASSLDATATGELFF.

This clone was counted a single time. The gene calls are TRBV29-1 and TRBJ2-3; 11 bases fit TRBD2. CDR1 and CDR2 from the germline V gene are SQVTM and ANQGSEA. This CDR3 region has 14 residues. The trim removed 6 bases at V and 4 bases at J, leaving 6 bases unmatched. The CDR3 DNA is TGCAGCGTATACGGGACTAGCGGTGCAGATACGCAGTATTTT. Protein product: CSVYGTSGADTQYF.

CDR3 protein: CASRSSGGTDTQYF. The CDR3 bases are TGTGCCAGCAGATCTTCCGGGGGGACAGATACGCAGTATTTT. V is TRBV27 and J is TRBJ2-3; 7 bases line up with TRBD2. The trim removed 6 bases at V and 3 bases at J, leaving 6 bases unmatched. The CDR3 is 14 amino acids. Germline V gives CDR1 MNHEY, CDR2 SMNVEV (reference sequence).

This clone occurred a few times. The chain carries TRBV4-2 and TRBJ1-2, with D unresolved. V was shortened by 1 base and J by 7 bases, with 7 bases between the two germline ends. CDR3 length: 12 residues. CDR1 and CDR2 (germline): LGHNA, YNFKEQ. CDR3 nucleotides: TGTGCCAGCAGCCAAGGGAGCTCTGGCTACACCTTC. Translation: CASSQGSSGYTF.

This chain joins TRBV29-1 and TRBJ2-3; D gene unclear. The CDR3 covers 12 residues. Trimming shortened V by 1 base and J by 4 bases, and 6 bases separated the two germline ends. Germline V lookup: CDR1 SQVTM, CDR2 ANQGSEA. CDR3 nucleotide sequence: TGCAGCGTTGAAGCGCAGGCAGATACGCAGTATTTT. It translates to CSVEAQADTQYF.

The chain links TRBV5-4 to TRBJ2-1, with D unclear. Germline V gene sequence: CDR1 SGHNT, CDR2 YYREEE (reference sequence). V lost 4 bases, J lost 2 bases, and 4 bases lay in between. This CDR3 has 12 residues. The CDR3, as DNA: TGTGCCAGCAGCCTACCCTACAATGAGCAGTTCTTC. Protein product: CASSLPYNEQFF. The full variable domain, in which reference TRBV5-4 and TRBJ2-1 provide the parts outside the CDR3, is ETGVTQSPTHLIKTRGQQVTLRCSSQSGHNTVSWYQQALGQGPQFIFQYYREEENGRGNFPPRFSGLQFPNYSSELNVNALELDDSALYLCASSLPYNEQFFGPGTRLTVL.

The chain couples TRBV5-5 to TRBJ2-3, with 11 bases lining up with TRBD2. The trim removed 2 bases at V and 12 bases at J, leaving 11 bases unmatched. The CDR3 covers 15 residues. Germline V gives CDR1 SGHKS, CDR2 YYEKEE (reference sequence). The CDR3 DNA is TGTGCCAGCAGCTTTGCTAGCGGGGGGCTCTCGGGTCAGTATTTT. This gives the protein CASSFASGGLSGQYF.

The chain recombines TRBV7-9 with TRBJ2-5; D not resolved. This CDR3 has 14 residues. The V gene lost 0 bases and the J gene lost 4 bases, with 9 bases spanning the gap. CDR1 and CDR2 (germline): SEHNR, FQNEAQ (reference sequence). This chain's CDR3 is CASSLAGLRETQYF. CDR3 in DNA: TGTGCCAGCAGCTTAGCAGGGCTTAGAGAGACCCAGTACTTC.

This rearrangement joins TRBV5-4 to TRBJ1-2; 8 nucleotides line up with TRBD1. Germline values: CDR1 SGHNT, CDR2 YYREEE (reference sequence). J gave up 2 bases and V 1 base, and 1 base lay outside the gene matches. The CDR3 has 14 residues. Here the CDR3 DNA reads TGTGCCAGCAGCTTGACAGGGGGGAACTATGGCTACACCTTC. Translating it yields CASSLTGGNYGYTF.

The genes are TRBV29-1 and TRBJ1-1; D is unresolved. The germline gives CDR1 SQVTM, CDR2 ANQGSEA. V was pared by 0 bases and J by 4 bases, with 9 bases between. The CDR3 totals 13 residues. CDR3 DNA sequence: TGCAGCGTTGAAGACAGTTTTTTCACTGAAGCTTTCTTT. It encodes CSVEDSFFTEAFF.

The CDR3 region is CASSFGQSYNEQFF. Written as DNA, the CDR3 is TGTGCCAGCAGTTTTGGACAGTCCTACAATGAGCAGTTCTTC. The chain joins TRBV7-9 to TRBJ2-1; a possible D gene is TRBD1 (6 bases). CDR1 SEHNR and CDR2 FQNEAQ come from the germline V gene (reference sequence). The CDR3 totals 14 residues. V lost 6 bases and J 1 base, leaving 10 bases between the germline ends.

This clone was counted a single time. The gene calls are TRBV2 and TRBJ1-5; D gene uncertain. Between the trimmed V and J ends, which lost 10 bases and 0 bases, there was a span of 10 bases. This CDR3 spans 13 amino acids. CDR1 and CDR2 from the germline V gene are SNHLY and FYNNEI. CDR3: CATTADSNQPQHF. CDR3 DNA: TGTGCCACAACAGCAGATAGCAATCAGCCCCAGCATTTT.

The chain couples TRBV30 to TRBJ2-7, with D tentatively TRBD1 (5 bases). This CDR3 has 13 residues. The germline V and J ends were trimmed by 2 bases and 4 bases, with 12 bases remaining between them. Germline values: CDR1 GTSNPN, CDR2 SVGIG (reference sequence). This CDR3 is CAWSKLRGYEQYF. CDR3 nucleotide sequence: TGTGCCTGGAGTAAGCTTAGGGGTTACGAGCAGTACTTC.

This sequence joins TRBV30 and TRBJ1-2; D call uncertain. Trimming shortened V by 3 bases and J by 0 bases, and 11 bases separated the two germline ends. CDR1 and CDR2 from the germline V gene are GTSNPN and SVGIG (reference sequence). The CDR3 extends over 14 amino acids. The CDR3 here is CAWRGGSSNYGYTF. CDR3 nucleotides: TGTGCCTGGAGAGGTGGGTCGTCTAACTATGGCTACACCTTC.

The rearrangement links TRBV7-2 to TRBJ1-2, with 9 bases matching TRBD1. CDR3 size: 15 residues. The V gene's germline CDR1 is SGHTA and CDR2 FQGNSA. V lost 1 base to trimming and J lost 8 bases; unmatched junction nucleotides: 8. The CDR3 sequence: CASSLDGTGSAGYTF. The CDR3 nucleotides are TGTGCCAGCAGCTTAGACGGGACAGGGTCGGCCGGCTACACCTTC.

In this sample, this clone turned up once. The CDR3 DNA reads as TGTGCCAGCAGCGTAGAATGGACAGGCTCTGGAAACACCATATATTTT. Amino acids: CASSVEWTGSGNTIYF. The V and J genes are TRBV9 and TRBJ1-3; TRBD1 aligns across 7 bases. This CDR3 region has 16 residues. V shed 0 bases and J 0 bases; nucleotides not matched to a gene: 3. Per the germline V gene, CDR1 is SGDLS and CDR2 is YYNGEE.

The CDR3, as DNA: TGTGCCAGCTCACGGCCAGGCAGTTCTATCTCACCCCTCCACTTT. The encoded protein is CASSRPGSSISPLHF. The rearrangement links TRBV18 to TRBJ1-6, with D uncertain. CDR3 length equals 15 residues. V was pared by 4 bases and J by 10 bases, with 17 bases between. Germline V lookup: CDR1 KGHSH, CDR2 LQKENI.

This chain uses TRBV11-2 with TRBJ2-5, with D possibly called TRBD1 or TRBD2 (5 bases each). CDR1 and CDR2 from the germline V gene are SGHAT and FQNNGV. CDR3 length: 14 residues. With 0 bases removed from V and 4 bases from J, the gap between germline ends came to 9 bases. CDR3 amino acids: CASSLDTGRETQYF. The CDR3, as DNA: TGTGCCAGCAGCTTAGATACGGGGCGAGAGACCCAGTACTTC.